These 13 T cell receptor beta chains were all obtained from the same sample, sequenced in a study of CXCR3-negative and CXCR3-positive naive CD8 T cells. Study-wide findings and caveats: More hydrophobic TRB CDR3s occurred in CXCR3-positive than in CXCR3-negative naive cells.

UMI-tagged TRB cDNA libraries were built via 5' RACE. TCRdb re-called the 5' RACE reads; every CDR3 protein appears as one record, without DNA. This sample contains around 160,000 distinct CDR3 sequences. Antigens of these TCRs are unknown. The material sequenced was naive CXCR3+ CD8+ T cells from blood. The subset is: CD45RO-CCR7+CD27+CD95- naive CD8+ T cells expressing CXCR3 (TNR3+). The receptors shown here come from a human donor in good health. Some clones in this sample may be carry-over from other donors' samples.

The chain carries TRBV5-1 and TRBJ2-7. Per the germline V gene, CDR1 is SGHRS and CDR2 is YFSETQ. The CDR3 has 13 amino acids. CDR3 residues: CASSLEQPYEQYF.

The gene calls are TRBV25-1 and TRBJ1-2. This CDR3 comprises 12 residues. CDR1 and CDR2 from the germline V gene are MGHDK and SYGVNS. CDR3 amino acids: CASSASNLGYTF.

The rearrangement uses TRBV30 and TRBJ2-7; TCRdb's assignment of TRBD1 cannot be checked, as there is no DNA. Germline values: CDR1 GTSNPN, CDR2 SVGIG (reference sequence). The CDR3 contains 12 residues. CDR3: CAWSSGGGEQYF.

The rearrangement joins TRBV30 to TRBJ1-6; TCRdb's D gene call, TRBD1, goes unchecked for lack of DNA. The CDR3 is made up of 15 amino acids. Germline lookup yields CDR1 GTSNPN and CDR2 SVGIG (reference sequence). CDR3 sequence reads: CAWSILGGQNSPLHF.

The chain carries TRBV12-3 or TRBV12-4 and TRBJ2-7; TCRdb calls TRBD1, which cannot be checked without DNA. The CDR3 loop spans 13 amino acids. CDR3 amino acids: CASSPGQGIEQYF.

The chain has TRBV29-1 and TRBJ1-2. Germline lookup yields CDR1 SQVTM and CDR2 ANQGSEA. The CDR3 consists of 14 residues. This chain's CDR3 is CSVERVDQNYGYTF. The variable domain in full, with the rest retrieved from reference TRBV29-1 and TRBJ1-2, is SAVISQKPSRDICQRGTSLTIQCQVDSQVTMMFWYRQQPGQSLTLIATANQGSEATYESGFVIDKFPISRPNLTFSTLTVSNMSPEDSSIYLCSVERVDQNYGYTFGSGTRLTVV.

The CDR3 sequence is CASTPPRASYNEQSF. The genes are TRBV12-3 or TRBV12-4 and TRBJ2-1; TCRdb's D call, TRBD1, is unchecked because there is no DNA. This CDR3 contains 15 residues.

The CDR3 loop reads CSVEGGRTPYEQYF. The chain is built from TRBV29-1 and TRBJ2-7; TCRdb outputs TRBD2, but without DNA this stays unchecked. There are 14 residues in the CDR3. Looked up from germline, CDR1 is SQVTM and CDR2 is ANQGSEA.

The chain combines TRBV13 with TRBJ2-1; the D gene TCRdb calls, TRBD1, cannot be checked with no DNA. Germline values: CDR1 PRHDT, CDR2 FYEKMQ (reference sequence). There are 16 residues in the CDR3. This CDR3 is CASSPGTGEAYNEQFF.

CDR3 loop: CASRMTGTSTDTQYF. The gene calls are TRBV7-3 and TRBJ2-3; the TCRdb call, TRBD1, lacks DNA for checking. CDR3 length equals 15 residues. In germline, CDR1 is SGHTA, CDR2 FQGTGA.

This chain links TRBV13 with TRBJ2-5; TCRdb selects TRBD1, and the lack of DNA leaves this call unchecked. CDR1 is PRHDT and CDR2 is FYEKMQ in the germline V gene (reference sequence). This CDR3 contains 15 residues. The CDR3 here is CASSLYRGPQETQYF.

This rearrangement joins TRBV29-1 to TRBJ1-1; TCRdb returns TRBD1, unconfirmable since there is no DNA. CDR3 length: 13 amino acids. The germline V gene has CDR1 SQVTM and CDR2 ANQGSEA. The CDR3 protein is CSALIRGGTEAFF.

The V call is TRBV7-8, the J call TRBJ2-3; TCRdb reports TRBD2, a call that lacks DNA to check it against. CDR3 length: 16 residues. Germline V gene lookup returns CDR1 SGHVS and CDR2 FQNEAQ. The CDR3 is CASSLLAGGFGDTQYF.